The following is a T cell receptor (beta chain) sequence with its context. Trimming cost V 2 bases and J 5 bases, with 7 bases left between them. This CDR3 has 13 residues. Clones were sequenced by immunoSEQ multiplex PCR, and TCRdb holds only the in-frame ones, with some missing. This sample has about 73,000 clones, with 85% to 90% found just once. The sample is drawn from a study of control samples from healthy donors and cancer patients. Sequencing used PBMCs. This TCR derives from a man aged 55 to 70 with lung cancer. This rearrangement joins TRBV12-3 or TRBV12-4 to TRBJ2-1, with a weak D call TRBD1 (5 bases). This chain's CDR3 is CASSLTRDNEQFF. Written as DNA, the CDR3 is TGTGCCAGCAGTTTAACCAGGGACAATGAGCAGTTCTTC.